This TCR beta chain stems from a study of blood T cell repertoires in COVID-19. About the research overall: Donors in the United States, Italy and Spain gave samples during acute or convalescent COVID-19. The cDNA or gDNA used as material had been derived from T cells, B-cell-depleted T cells, or PBMCs.

V dropped 4 bases and J dropped 4 bases, with 5 bases sitting between them. The V gene's germline CDR1 is SGHNT and CDR2 YENEEA. The CDR3 extends over 11 amino acids. Original methodology: Amplified reference gene primers provided the basis for estimating nucleated cell counts. The table came from immunoSEQ multiplex PCR; TCRdb's copy has only in-frame clones and leaves some out. V, J and clone size derive from that table, while D and trimming were established from the DNA sequence. The sample includes 100,000 to 120,000 clones, 82% of them seen just once. Sequencing was performed on peripheral blood. The genes are TRBV11-3 and TRBJ2-7; no clear D. The clonotype was recovered from a woman aged 55-70 years with acute or convalescent COVID-19. The DNA for the CDR3 is TGTGCCAGCAGCTCGACATACGAGCAGTACTTC. Amino acid sequence: CASSSTYEQYF. Using reference TRBV11-3 and TRBJ2-7 for the parts outside the CDR3, the full variable domain is EAGVVQSPRYKIIEKKQPVAFWCNPISGHNTLYWYLQNLGQGPELLIRYENEEAVDDSQLPKDRFSAERLKGVDSTLKIQPAELGDSAVYLCASSSTYEQYFGPGTRLTVT.